The 24 T cell receptor beta chains listed next were all sequenced from one sample in a study of PD-1 blockade in mismatch repair-deficient tumors. Sequencing was performed with immunoSEQ multiplex PCR; in TCRdb, only in-frame clones are kept and a portion is missing. In the table there are approximately 40,000 clones, roughly three quarters of which are singletons. This material consisted of peripheral blood, taken 4 weeks after starting pembrolizumab. The source of these receptors is an adult with mismatch repair-deficient cancer.

This clone occurred a few times. Here the CDR3 reads CASSIGGRVRMNTEAFF. The CDR3 DNA reads as TGTGCCAGTAGTATAGGTGGTCGTGTCAGGATGAACACTGAAGCTTTCTTT. The chain couples TRBV19 to TRBJ1-1; D uncertain. Germline V gives CDR1 LNHDA, CDR2 SQIVND (reference sequence). This CDR3 has 17 residues. Trimming removed 1 base at V and 0 bases at J, with 15 bases between.

V is TRBV2 and J is TRBJ2-3, with 9 positions matching TRBD1. This CDR3 has 16 amino acids. Germline V lookup: CDR1 SNHLY, CDR2 FYNNEI. The V and J ends lost 6 bases and 1 base, in that order; junction bases with no gene match: 8. CDR3 DNA sequence: TGTGCCAGCAGACCGGGACAGGGAGGTGGCACAGATACGCAGTATTTT. Amino acids: CASRPGQGGGTDTQYF.

This clone showed up just once. The CDR3 nucleotides are TGTGCCAGCAGCAAAAAGTACCTGTGGGACGGCCAAGAGACCCAGTACTTC. The encoded protein is CASSKKYLWDGQETQYF. The chain combines TRBV21-1 with TRBJ2-5. TRBV21-1 is given as a pseudogene. The CDR3 totals 17 residues.

The V gene is TRBV5-1, the J gene TRBJ1-2; a possible D gene is TRBD1 (5 bases). Germline-derived CDR1 and CDR2 are SGHRS and YFSETQ. Trimming cost V 5 bases and J 7 bases, with 15 bases left between them. The CDR3 spans 13 residues. CDR3 sequence (DNA): TGCGCCAGCAGAGACCACGAGGGGTCTGGCTACACCTTC. Its protein is CASRDHEGSGYTF. The full variable domain, rest sourced from reference TRBV5-1 and TRBJ1-2, is KAGVTQTPRYLIKTRGQQVTLSCSPISGHRSVSWYQQTPGQGLQFLFEYFSETQRNKGNFPGRFSGRQFSNSRSEMNVSTLELGDSALYLCASRDHEGSGYTFGSGTRLTVV.

Concerning this clone itself: Other DNA sequences in this sample translate to the same CDR3. The chain is built from TRBV6-4 and TRBJ2-2; D remains ambiguous. Per the germline V gene, CDR1 is MRHNA and CDR2 is SNTAGT. The CDR3 consists of 13 residues. Deletions cut 0 bases from V and 5 bases from J, with 4 bases between. CDR3 sequence: CASSDSGTGELFF. In DNA form, the CDR3 reads TGTGCCAGCAGTGACTCTGGGACCGGGGAGCTGTTTTTT.

This chain joins TRBV29-1 and TRBJ2-1, with 12 nucleotides matching TRBD2. Trimming removed 7 bases from V and 7 bases from J; junction bases left unmatched: 5. The length of the CDR3 is 13 residues. CDR1 SQVTM and CDR2 ANQGSEA come from the germline V gene. The CDR3 coding sequence is TGCAGCGCACCTAGCGGGAGGGTTAATGAGCAGTTCTTC. It is translated as CSAPSGRVNEQFF.

The chain is built from TRBV11-2 and TRBJ2-5; perhaps TRBD1 as D (6 bases). V was trimmed by 6 bases and J by 5 bases, leaving 19 bases between them. There are 15 residues in the CDR3. Germline V gives CDR1 SGHAT, CDR2 FQNNGV. In DNA, the CDR3 is TGTGCCAGCAGACATCTCAGGGGCCGCGGGGAGACCCAGTACTTC. This codes for CASRHLRGRGETQYF. The complete variable domain, with remaining parts taken from reference TRBV11-2 and TRBJ2-5, reads EAGVAQSPRYKIIEKRQSVAFWCNPISGHATLYWYQQILGQGPKLLIQFQNNGVVDDSQLPKDRFSAERLKGVDSTLKIQPAKLEDSAVYLCASRHLRGRGETQYFGPGTRLLVL.

This rearrangement joins TRBV15 to TRBJ2-3, with D perhaps TRBD1 (5 bases). This CDR3 comprises 14 residues. The germline CDR1 and CDR2 sequences are LNHNV and YYDKDF (reference sequence). The germline V and J ends were trimmed by 9 bases and 2 bases, with 15 bases remaining between them. This CDR3 is CATGEIGPTDTQYF. CDR3 coding DNA: TGTGCCACAGGGGAAATCGGACCCACAGATACGCAGTATTTT.

V usage is TRBV28 and J usage is TRBJ2-2; D is undetermined. Trimming removed 8 bases from V and 7 bases from J, with 23 bases in between. This CDR3 comprises 16 residues. The germline CDR1 and CDR2 sequences are MDHEN and SYDVKM. The DNA for the CDR3 is TGTGCCAGCCGACTTGACCCCCTGGGGATAAGCGGGGAGCTGTTTTTT. Its protein product is CASRLDPLGISGELFF.

The chain joins TRBV4-1 to TRBJ2-4; D is ambiguous. V was trimmed by 0 bases and J by 0 bases, leaving 9 bases between them. CDR3 length: 16 amino acids. Germline lookup yields CDR1 MGHRA and CDR2 YSYEKL. The DNA of the CDR3 is TGCGCCAGCAGCCAAGAATCGGAACTAGCCAAAAACATTCAGTACTTC. Its translation is CASSQESELAKNIQYF.

The V and J genes are TRBV7-2 and TRBJ2-2; D is perhaps TRBD1 or TRBD2 (5 bases each). The CDR3 covers 14 residues. V was shortened by 4 bases and J by 2 bases, with 8 bases between the two germline ends. Germline V gene data show CDR1 as SGHTA and CDR2 as FQGNSA. In DNA, the CDR3 is TGTGCCAGCAGCTGGGACCTCAACACCGGGGAGCTGTTTTTT. Translating gives CASSWDLNTGELFF.

This clone has a single count. This sequence joins TRBV19 and TRBJ2-7; TRBD2 matches at 15 bases. CDR1 is LNHDA, CDR2 SQIVND, per germline (reference sequence). This CDR3 is built from 17 residues. Germline trimming cut 5 bases from V and 6 bases from J; bases unmatched to any gene: 11. CDR3 in amino acids: CASSVRTSGRAVGEQYF. CDR3 nucleotide sequence: TGTGCCAGTAGTGTACGGACTAGCGGGAGGGCTGTTGGCGAGCAGTACTTC.

This chain links TRBV29-1 with TRBJ1-2; possibly TRBD1 for D (6 bases). CDR1 and CDR2 from the germline V gene are SQVTM and ANQGSEA. CDR3 size: 12 residues. The V end lost 4 bases, the J end lost 0 bases, and 6 bases lay between the germline ends. CDR3 protein: CSVGTANYGYTF. CDR3 nucleotides: TGCAGCGTTGGGACAGCTAACTATGGCTACACCTTC.

This clone was recorded a few times. The V gene is TRBV6-4, the J gene TRBJ2-1; TRBD1 matches 7 bases. This CDR3 contains 14 residues. Per the germline V gene, CDR1 is MRHNA and CDR2 is SNTAGT. V trimming: 4 bases; J trimming: 0 bases; junction bases outside the gene matches: 0. CDR3 in DNA: TGTGCCAGCAGTGCAGGGGGCTCCTACAATGAGCAGTTCTTC. This sequence encodes CASSAGGSYNEQFF.

The chain recombines TRBV5-4 with TRBJ2-5, with D tentatively TRBD1 or TRBD2 (6 bases each). The CDR3 runs 15 residues. Between the trimmed V and J ends, which lost 4 bases and 4 bases, there was a span of 17 bases. CDR1 and CDR2 from the germline V gene are SGHNT and YYREEE (reference sequence). The CDR3 bases are TGTGCCAGCAGCCCTGGAGGAGGGGGAGGAGAGACCCAGTACTTC. This translates into CASSPGGGGGETQYF.

This chain joins TRBV9 and TRBJ1-1, with D possibly being TRBD1 (5 bases). The ends were cut back, 3 bases at V and 11 bases at J, with 20 bases in the middle. This CDR3 region has 14 residues. Germline loops: CDR1 SGDLS, CDR2 YYNGEE. The CDR3 protein is CASSEVSEGLGAFF. The CDR3 coding sequence is TGTGCCAGCAGCGAAGTATCAGAGGGGCTTGGGGCTTTCTTT.

This sequence joins TRBV18 and TRBJ2-3; 7 bases align to TRBD2. The CDR3 is 15 amino acids. The ends lost 3 bases at V and 1 base at J; junction bases unmatched: 4. Germline V lookup: CDR1 KGHSH, CDR2 LQKENI. This chain's CDR3 is CASSPTGGRTDTQYF. CDR3 in DNA: TGTGCCAGCTCACCGACGGGGGGTCGCACAGATACGCAGTATTTT.

The chain carries TRBV7-9 and TRBJ1-1; a possible D gene is TRBD1 (5 bases). The CDR3 is 17 residues long. V lost 1 base, J lost 0 bases, and 15 bases lay in between. In germline, CDR1 is SEHNR, CDR2 FQNEAQ (reference sequence). CDR3 bases: TGTGCCAGCAGCTTAGTTTACGGGGGTTTCATGAACACTGAAGCTTTCTTT. It yields the protein CASSLVYGGFMNTEAFF. Supplemented by reference TRBV7-9 and TRBJ1-1, the full variable domain reads DTGVSQNPRHKITKRGQNVTFRCDPISEHNRLYWYRQTLGQGPEFLTYFQNEAQLEKSRLLSDRFSAERPKGSFSTLEIQRTEQGDSAMYLCASSLVYGGFMNTEAFFGQGTRLTVV.

The rearrangement joins TRBV21-1 to TRBJ2-3; TRBD2, the table's D call, was not compared with the DNA. TRBV21-1 is a recognized pseudogene. The CDR3 consists of 14 residues. The CDR3 sequence: CASSKARVEDTQYF. CDR3 in DNA: TGTGCCAGCAGCAAAGCGCGGGTTGAAGATACGCAGTATTTT.

This clone was seen just once. V usage is TRBV2 and J usage is TRBJ2-5, with 7 nucleotides matching TRBD2. V lost 2 bases, J lost 4 bases, and 4 bases stayed unmatched. This CDR3 has 14 amino acids. Germline CDR1 is SNHLY and CDR2 is FYNNEI. The chain's CDR3 is CASSEWEGRETQYF. CDR3 bases: TGTGCCAGCAGTGAATGGGAGGGTCGAGAGACCCAGTACTTC.

There are a few counts of this clone. The rearrangement uses TRBV11-3 and TRBJ2-7; D uncertain. With 2 bases removed from V and 0 bases from J, the gap between germline ends came to 2 bases. Per germline, CDR1 SGHNT and CDR2 YENEEA. The CDR3 runs to 12 residues. The CDR3: CASSLSSYEQYF. CDR3 coding DNA: TGTGCCAGCAGCTTAAGCTCCTACGAGCAGTACTTC. Full variable domain (rest looked up from reference TRBV11-3 and TRBJ2-7): EAGVVQSPRYKIIEKKQPVAFWCNPISGHNTLYWYLQNLGQGPELLIRYENEEAVDDSQLPKDRFSAERLKGVDSTLKIQPAELGDSAVYLCASSLSSYEQYFGPGTRLTVT.

The chain couples TRBV4-3 to TRBJ1-4, with 8 bases matching TRBD1. The CDR3 has 15 residues. V was pared by 5 bases and J by 7 bases, with 9 bases of the junction left unmatched. Germline V gene lookup returns CDR1 LGHNA and CDR2 YSLEER. The CDR3 sequence is CASSSYPGGGEKLFF. Written as DNA, the CDR3 is TGCGCCAGCAGCTCGTACCCAGGGGGCGGTGAAAAACTGTTTTTT.

The J gene is TRBJ1-5, the V gene TRBV19, with TRBD1 as a possible D gene (5 bases). CDR3 size: 15 residues. The germline V gene has CDR1 LNHDA and CDR2 SQIVND (reference sequence). Trimming removed 6 bases from V and 4 bases from J, with 16 bases in between. CDR3 region: CASSLGRNKNQPQHF. The CDR3 nucleotides read TGTGCCAGTAGCTTGGGACGGAATAAAAATCAGCCCCAGCATTTT.

Here the CDR3 DNA reads TGCGCCAGCAGCTTGCCCAAGGCTAGCACAGATACGCAGTATTTT. Translated, it gives CASSLPKASTDTQYF. The V gene is TRBV5-1, the J gene TRBJ2-3; no definite D call. The CDR3 loop spans 15 amino acids. V lost 1 base to trimming and J lost 0 bases, with 9 bases between them. Per germline, CDR1 SGHRS and CDR2 YFSETQ.